This T cell receptor (beta chain) appears in the sequencing data of a study of cytomegalovirus exposure and HLA in healthy donors. Study background: About 85 million unique TCRs from HLA-typed donors were held in an early release of data. General study findings and limits: Later analysis associated a missense DCLRE1C variant with TCR beta V- and J-gene trimming. Later, an analysis showed that TCR beta chains associated with HLA were more clonally expanded than others that were equally common. In a later analysis, DRB1 alleles had the most associated TCRs; HLA-C alleles the fewest.

Note on this clone: The antigen is unknown.

The PCR had 60 Vbeta and 13 Jbeta primers. This table comes from immunoSEQ multiplex PCR, and its TCRdb copy is limited to in-frame clones, with some not included. The sample contains some 78,000 clones, approximately 80% of which appear only once. The V gene's germline CDR1 is SGHTA and CDR2 FQGTGA. This CDR3 contains 11 residues. J was trimmed by 15 bases and V by 3 bases; bases with no gene match: 5. The V gene is TRBV7-3, the J gene TRBJ2-1, with 7 bases that match TRBD2. The sequence was obtained from a woman aged 45-60 years in good health and CMV-seropositive. Sequenced input: PBMCs. This chain's CDR3 is CASSFGEGWFF. CDR3 DNA sequence: TGTGCCAGCAGCTTTGGGGAGGGGTGGTTCTTC.